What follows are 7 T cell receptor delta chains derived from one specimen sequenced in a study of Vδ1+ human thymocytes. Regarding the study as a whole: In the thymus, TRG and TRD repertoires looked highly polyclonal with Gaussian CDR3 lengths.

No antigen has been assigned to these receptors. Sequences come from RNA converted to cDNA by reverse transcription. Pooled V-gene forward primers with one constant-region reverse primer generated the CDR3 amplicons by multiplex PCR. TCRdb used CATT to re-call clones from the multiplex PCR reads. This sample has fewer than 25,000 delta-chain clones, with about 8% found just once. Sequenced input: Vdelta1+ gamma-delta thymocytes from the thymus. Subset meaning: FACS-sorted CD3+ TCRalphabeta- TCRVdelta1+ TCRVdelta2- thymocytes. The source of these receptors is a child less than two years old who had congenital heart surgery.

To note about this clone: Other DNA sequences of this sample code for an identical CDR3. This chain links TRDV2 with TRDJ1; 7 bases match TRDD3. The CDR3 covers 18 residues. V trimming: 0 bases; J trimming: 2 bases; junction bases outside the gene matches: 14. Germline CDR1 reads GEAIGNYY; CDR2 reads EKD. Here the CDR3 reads CACDTLLGIRPDTDKLIF. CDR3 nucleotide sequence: TGTGCCTGTGACACCCTACTGGGGATCCGACCGGATACCGATAAACTCATCTTT.

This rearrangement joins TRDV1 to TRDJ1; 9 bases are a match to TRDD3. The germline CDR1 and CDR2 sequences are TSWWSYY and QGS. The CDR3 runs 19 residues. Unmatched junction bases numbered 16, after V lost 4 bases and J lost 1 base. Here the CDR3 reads CALGGSYKVLGDLTDKLIF. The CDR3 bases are TGTGCTCTTGGGGGTTCCTACAAGGTACTGGGGGACCTCACCGATAAACTCATCTTT.

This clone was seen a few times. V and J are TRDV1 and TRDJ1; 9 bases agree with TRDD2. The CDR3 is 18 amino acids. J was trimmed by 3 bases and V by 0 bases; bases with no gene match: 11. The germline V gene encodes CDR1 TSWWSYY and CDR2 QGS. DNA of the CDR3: TGTGCTCTTGGGGAACTGCCTTCCTACGTGTGGATAGCCGATAAACTCATCTTT. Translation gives CALGELPSYVWIADKLIF.

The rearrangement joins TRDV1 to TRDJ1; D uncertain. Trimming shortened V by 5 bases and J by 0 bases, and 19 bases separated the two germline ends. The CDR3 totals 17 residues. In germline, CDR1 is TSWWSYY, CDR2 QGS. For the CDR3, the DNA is TGTGCTCTTGGGAATCAGTACTTCGGGACCCACACCGATAAACTCATCTTT. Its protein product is CALGNQYFGTHTDKLIF.

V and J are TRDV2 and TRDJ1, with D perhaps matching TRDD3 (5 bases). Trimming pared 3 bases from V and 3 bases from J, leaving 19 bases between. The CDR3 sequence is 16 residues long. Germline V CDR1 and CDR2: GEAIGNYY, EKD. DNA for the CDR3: TGTGCCTGTGACCCTATTGGGGCCGTAGGGGCCGATAAACTCATCTTT. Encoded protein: CACDPIGAVGADKLIF.

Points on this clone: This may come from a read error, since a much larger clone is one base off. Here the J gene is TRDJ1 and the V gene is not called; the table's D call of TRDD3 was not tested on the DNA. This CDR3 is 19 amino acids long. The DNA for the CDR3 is TGTGCCGCAAGCGCAAAATATAAACACGTTGGGGGATACACCGATAAACTCATCTTT. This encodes CAASAKYKHVGGYTDKLIF.

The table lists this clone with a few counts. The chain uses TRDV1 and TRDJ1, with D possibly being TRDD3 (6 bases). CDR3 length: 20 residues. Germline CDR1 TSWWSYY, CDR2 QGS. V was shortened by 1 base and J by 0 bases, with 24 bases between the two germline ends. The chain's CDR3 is CALGEQLSARWGLYTDKLIF. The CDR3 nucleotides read TGTGCTCTTGGGGAACAATTGAGCGCTCGCTGGGGACTATACACCGATAAACTCATCTTT.